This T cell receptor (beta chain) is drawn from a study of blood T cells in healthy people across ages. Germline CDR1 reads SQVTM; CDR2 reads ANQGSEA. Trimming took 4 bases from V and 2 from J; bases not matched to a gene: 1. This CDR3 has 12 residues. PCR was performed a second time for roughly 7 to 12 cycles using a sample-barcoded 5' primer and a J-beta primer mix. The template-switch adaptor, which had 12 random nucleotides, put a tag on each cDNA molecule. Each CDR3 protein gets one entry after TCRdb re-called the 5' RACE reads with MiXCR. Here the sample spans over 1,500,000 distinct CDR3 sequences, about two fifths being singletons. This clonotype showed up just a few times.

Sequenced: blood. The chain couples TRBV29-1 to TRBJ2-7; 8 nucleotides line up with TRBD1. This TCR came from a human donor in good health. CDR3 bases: TGCAGCGTTGCCAGGGGGCCCTACGAGCAGTACTTC. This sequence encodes CSVARGPYEQYF.